Described below is a single TCR beta chain sequence and its context. The antigen is unknown. These data are taken from a study of persistence of HIV-infected CD4 T cells. Study-level points and caveats: Compared with CD3/CD28-stimulated cells, CMV- and Gag-responding cells showed lower TCRbeta richness.

Trimming took off 6 bases at V and 4 bases at J, with 12 bases between the two ends. The CDR3 has 13 amino acids. The V gene's germline CDR1 is LGHNT and CDR2 FRNRAP. Cells were stimulated with overlapping HIV-1 Gag 15-mer peptides. CD40L/CD69 double-negative CD45RO-high memory CD4+ T cells were collected. Inclusion required CMV-positive serology and CD4+ counts above 400 cells/uL. Before stimulation, PBMCs underwent CD8+ T cell depletion. The immunoSEQ assay was version 4, run in survey mode. Genomic DNA was diluted to 9 to 10 ng/uL, up to 1 ug per sample. Profiled with immunoSEQ multiplex PCR; TCRdb holds only in-frame clones, not every one. The data hold about 36,000 clones, with approximately 85% observed a single time.

This specimen was cultured CD4+ T cells from PBMCs, taken from a patient who received antiretroviral therapy. This sequence was found in an adult with HIV. The donor label of this sample is uncertain. The V and J genes are TRBV12-5 and TRBJ1-2; D is unclear. The CDR3 DNA reads TGTGCTAGTGGCGCGTCAGACCTCTATGGCTACACCTTC. This gives the protein CASGASDLYGYTF.